The source of this T cell receptor (beta chain) is a study of blood T cells in healthy people across ages. Study-level background: Template-switching capture recovered about one barcoded beta molecule per two T cells.

A second PCR of about 6 to 12 cycles used a sample-barcoded 5' primer and a J-beta primer mix. TCRdb ran MiXCR on the 5' RACE reads and lists one entry per CDR3 protein. The sample includes 550,000 to 600,000 distinct CDR3 sequences, 25% to 30% of them seen just once. Per the germline V gene, CDR1 is SGHTA and CDR2 is FQGNSA. With 1 base removed from V and 5 bases from J, the gap between germline ends came to 17 bases. The CDR3 is 16 amino acids. J is TRBJ1-1 and V is TRBV7-2; TRBD1 might be the D (6 bases). This receptor was obtained from a woman aged 65 to 85 in good health. The sequencing sample was made of blood. The CDR3 reads CASSLDGGRELTEAFF. The CDR3 region has the DNA TGTGCCAGCAGCTTAGACGGGGGGCGGGAATTGACTGAAGCTTTCTTT.